The source of this TCR beta chain is a study of regulatory T cells in long-lasting Graves disease. CDR3 regions were amplified by Arm-PCR using iRepertoire HTBI primers to build TCR beta libraries. TCRdb re-called the multiplex PCR reads through MiXCR, storing one row per CDR3 protein. The sample lists 600,000 to 650,000 distinct CDR3 sequences, around 17% occurring once. CDR1 is MDHEN and CDR2 is SYDVKM in the germline V gene. This CDR3 region has 15 residues. Notes on the study in general: Only peripheral blood was studied, not thyroid tissue. Accuracy was possibly reduced by small sample size. Segments TRBV28, TRBJ1-2 and TRBJ2-5 showed preferential usage in persistent disease.

A word on this clonotype: Its antigen is unidentified. Since a much larger clone is just one base distant, this may be a read error.

Indicated time point: newly diagnosed GD, antithyroid drugs for less than 3 months. Generation of the TCR library employed RNA extracted from PBMCs. An endocrinology department in Xi'an, China, recruited the patients. These same records also appear under a second study, on T cells in Graves' hyperthyroidism and ophthalmopathy.

The chain has TRBV28 and TRBJ2-7; the match to TRBD1 covers 10 bases. Sequencing used peripheral blood mononuclear cells (PBMCs), obtained at new diagnosis, from a patient treated with antithyroid drugs. The clonotype comes from a woman aged 25 to 45 with Graves disease. Here the CDR3 DNA reads TGTGCCTGCAGGGGAGCCGGGACAGGGGAATACGAGCAGTACTTC. Translation: CACRGAGTGEYEQYF.